In this sample, the clone carrying this T cell receptor beta chain is medium-sized. Its antigen is still unknown. Each CDR3 protein is one row after TCRdb ran MiXCR on the reads. Of approximately 13,000 distinct CDR3 sequences listed, 25% to 35% are singletons. This sample was taken from a study of liver allograft versus peripheral blood T cells. The overall study: Repertoires of T cell receptors in transplanted livers were compared with recipients' peripheral blood repertoires. Findings of the study overall: Inside liver allografts, T cell receptor repertoires reportedly diverged from the repertoires found in peripheral blood.

This CDR3 has 11 amino acids. Germline lookup yields CDR1 MNHEY and CDR2 SVGAGI. The germline V and J ends were trimmed by 6 bases and 7 bases, with 9 bases remaining between them. The source is a human patient who had a liver transplant. Some of the T cells may derive from the graft donor. The chain carries TRBV6-5 and TRBJ1-2; D remains unclear. The CDR3 loop reads CASREPGGYTF. CDR3 bases: TGTGCCAGCAGAGAACCGGGTGGCTACACCTTC.